A single sample is the source of the 20 T cell receptor beta chains below, sequenced in a study of PD-1 blockade in classical Hodgkin lymphoma. This sample's time point: newly diagnosed, previously untreated cHL patient sample. With magnetic negative selection, CD4+ T cells were purified from PBMCs that had been thawed. TCRdb's table, derived via immunoSEQ multiplex PCR, lists solely in-frame clones and lacks some. The table has roughly 14,000 clones, roughly 86% seen once; the top ten hold 0.7% to 0.85%. The sequenced sample consisted of CD4+ T cells from blood. The receptors originated from a human donor with classical Hodgkin lymphoma.

The J gene is TRBJ1-5, the V gene TRBV28, with 9 bases aligning to TRBD1. Germline-derived CDR1 and CDR2 are MDHEN and SYDVKM. This CDR3 region has 15 residues. The V and J ends lost 4 bases and 4 bases, in that order; junction bases with no gene match: 5. The CDR3 is CASSWDRASNQPQHF. As DNA, the CDR3 is TGTGCCAGCAGTTGGGACAGGGCATCTAATCAGCCCCAGCATTTT.

The chain joins TRBV5-5 to TRBJ2-7; TRBD2 agrees at 8 bases. Germline assignment: CDR1 SGHKS and CDR2 YYEKEE (reference sequence). This CDR3 is built from 17 residues. V gave up 0 bases and J gave up 5 bases; unmatched junction bases: 13. CDR3 sequence (DNA): TGTGCCAGCAGCTTGGGAGGAGAAAGGGGACTAGTCCACGAGCAGTACTTC. This gives the protein CASSLGGERGLVHEQYF.

The rearrangement joins TRBV6-5 to TRBJ1-5; the D is unclear. Germline lookup yields CDR1 MNHEY and CDR2 SVGAGI. Trimming cost V 0 bases and J 4 bases, with 4 bases left between them. The CDR3 contains 13 residues. As DNA, the CDR3 is TGTGCCAGCAGTTACTCTCGGAATCAGCCCCAGCATTTT. The encoded protein is CASSYSRNQPQHF.

The V call is TRBV19, the J call TRBJ2-5, with 9 positions matching TRBD1. CDR1 and CDR2 from the germline V gene are LNHDA and SQIVND (reference sequence). The CDR3 consists of 14 residues. The J segment lost 6 bases and the V segment lost 6 bases, leaving 8 bases of the junction unmatched. The CDR3 loop reads CASSQGDRAQTQYF. The CDR3 bases are TGTGCCAGTAGCCAGGGGGACAGGGCTCAGACCCAGTACTTC.

The chain carries TRBV30 and TRBJ2-3, with 12 bases fitting TRBD2. The V segment lost 4 bases and the J segment 2 bases; nucleotides outside the gene matches: 7. CDR1 and CDR2 (germline): GTSNPN, SVGIG (reference sequence). The CDR3 contains 16 residues. CDR3 sequence: CAWTSGRAGDTDTQYF. Here the CDR3 DNA reads TGTGCCTGGACTAGCGGGAGGGCGGGGGACACAGATACGCAGTATTTT.

This clone was seen only once. The rearrangement links TRBV10-3 to TRBJ1-1; D remains ambiguous. Germline V gives CDR1 ENHRY, CDR2 SYGVKD. There are 13 residues in the CDR3. V was clipped by 7 bases and J by 6 bases, with 15 bases between them. CDR3 sequence reads: CAIKSPLASEAFF. The CDR3 nucleotides read TGTGCCATCAAGAGTCCCTTGGCATCTGAAGCTTTCTTT.

This clone turned up a few times. The rearrangement links TRBV30 to TRBJ1-5, with 7 bases aligning to TRBD1. CDR3 length equals 13 residues. Germline lookup yields CDR1 GTSNPN and CDR2 SVGIG (reference sequence). The V and J ends lost 4 bases and 2 bases, in that order; junction bases with no gene match: 2. CDR3: CAWNTGGNQPQHF. DNA of the CDR3: TGTGCCTGGAATACAGGGGGCAATCAGCCCCAGCATTTT.

The CDR3 region has the DNA TGTGCCAGCAGCTTGACTGGGATGCAGGGGCCGTCGGGCGAGCAGTACTTC. Translated: CASSLTGMQGPSGEQYF. V is TRBV5-5 and J is TRBJ2-7, with D perhaps matching TRBD1 (6 bases). Deletions cut 1 base from V and 6 bases from J, with 23 bases between. Germline V gene lookup returns CDR1 SGHKS and CDR2 YYEKEE (reference sequence). The CDR3 length is 17 residues.

This clone was detected only once. The rearrangement links TRBV28 to TRBJ1-5; 7 bases map to TRBD1. Trimming removed 6 bases from V and 4 bases from J; junction bases left unmatched: 9. Germline lookup yields CDR1 MDHEN and CDR2 SYDVKM. This CDR3 comprises 15 residues. The CDR3: CASRERTGNNQPQHF. For the CDR3, the DNA is TGTGCCAGCAGAGAAAGGACAGGCAATAATCAGCCCCAGCATTTT.

The chain combines TRBV5-6 with TRBJ2-7; either TRBD1 or TRBD2 may supply D (5 bases each). The V gene lost 3 bases and the J gene lost 5 bases, with 12 bases spanning the gap. CDR3 size: 13 residues. Germline values: CDR1 SGHDT, CDR2 YYEEEE. CDR3 bases: TGTGCCAGCAGCTCGGGACCAGGGAACGAGCAGTACTTC. Translation gives CASSSGPGNEQYF.

The rearrangement uses TRBV9 and TRBJ2-3; TRBD1 matches 8 bases. V shed 0 bases, J shed 6 bases, and the junction held 6 bases outside the gene matches. The CDR3 spans 15 residues. Germline CDR1 reads SGDLS; CDR2 reads YYNGEE. CDR3: CASSVDRGEWDTQYF. CDR3 nucleotide sequence: TGTGCCAGCAGCGTAGACAGGGGGGAATGGGATACGCAGTATTTT.

The chain carries TRBV11-2 and TRBJ2-3; TRBD2 is a possible D gene (6 bases). CDR3 length: 20 amino acids. Germline V gives CDR1 SGHAT, CDR2 FQNNGV. V shed 0 bases and J shed 0 bases, with 22 bases lying between them. CDR3 sequence (DNA): TGTGCCAGCAGCTTAGAACCCCCACAGCCGGGGGTGTCTAGCACAGATACGCAGTATTTT. Its translation is CASSLEPPQPGVSSTDTQYF.

The chain combines TRBV11-2 with TRBJ1-2, with D unclear. The CDR3 has 13 amino acids. V lost 5 bases and J 8 bases, leaving 15 bases between the germline ends. Germline V gives CDR1 SGHAT, CDR2 FQNNGV. CDR3 in DNA: TGTGCCAGCAGCCAAAACACTTTGGGGGGCTACACCTTC. This codes for CASSQNTLGGYTF.

J is TRBJ1-4 and V is TRBV28, with D possibly TRBD1 on 5 matching bases. V was shortened by 5 bases and J by 10 bases, with 11 bases between the two germline ends. Per germline, CDR1 MDHEN and CDR2 SYDVKM. The CDR3 runs 12 residues. CDR3 coding DNA: TGTGCCAGCAGTGACAGCCTCGTAAAACTGTTTTTT. Translation gives CASSDSLVKLFF.

This sequence joins TRBV19 and TRBJ2-2; 7 nucleotides match TRBD2. The CDR3 runs 14 residues. V shed 4 bases and J 4 bases; nucleotides not matched to a gene: 3. The germline CDR1 and CDR2 sequences are LNHDA and SQIVND (reference sequence). CDR3 sequence reads: CASSTREGTGELFF. CDR3 DNA sequence: TGTGCCAGTAGTACCAGGGAGGGCACCGGGGAGCTGTTTTTT.

The chain is built from TRBV18 and TRBJ2-7; tentatively, D is TRBD1 (6 bases). Trimming left V 3 bases short and J 3 bases short, with 9 bases between. Germline CDR1 is KGHSH and CDR2 is LQKENI. The CDR3 contains 13 residues. As DNA, the CDR3 is TGTGCCAGCTCACCGGACAGTCGCTACGAGCAGTACTTC. Encoded protein: CASSPDSRYEQYF.

The chain joins TRBV10-1 to TRBJ2-1; TRBD1 matches 9 bases. The length of the CDR3 is 15 residues. J was trimmed by 12 bases and V by 3 bases; bases with no gene match: 12. CDR1 is WNHNN and CDR2 is SYGVQD in the germline V gene (reference sequence). The CDR3 nucleotides are TGCGCCAGCAGTGATCGGGACAGGGCCAACGGCGTGCAGTTCTTC. As protein: CASSDRDRANGVQFF.

The chain has TRBV20-1 and TRBJ2-1; D unresolved. This CDR3 is built from 10 residues. Germline V gives CDR1 DFQATT, CDR2 SNEGSKA (reference sequence). Trimming left V 3 bases short and J 10 bases short, with 7 bases between. The CDR3 bases are TGCAGTGCTAGGACCAGAGAGCAGTTCTTC. It translates to CSARTREQFF.

The chain couples TRBV4-2 to TRBJ1-6; D unclear. Germline V CDR1 and CDR2: LGHNA, YNFKEQ. CDR3 size: 12 residues. Trimming pared 2 bases from V and 10 bases from J, leaving 6 bases between. Here the CDR3 DNA reads TGTGCCAGCAGCCAAAACCAATCACCCCTCCACTTT. Residues: CASSQNQSPLHF.

The V call is TRBV5-4, the J call TRBJ1-1, with unresolved D. CDR1 and CDR2 from the germline V gene are SGHNT and YYREEE (reference sequence). The CDR3 runs to 13 residues. V was pared by 2 bases and J by 4 bases, with 9 bases between. CDR3 coding DNA: TGTGCCAGCAGCTTTGACCCGAGCACTGAAGCTTTCTTT. Translation: CASSFDPSTEAFF. Looking up the rest from reference TRBV5-4 and TRBJ1-1 gives the full variable domain: ETGVTQSPTHLIKTRGQQVTLRCSSQSGHNTVSWYQQALGQGPQFIFQYYREEENGRGNFPPRFSGLQFPNYSSELNVNALELDDSALYLCASSFDPSTEAFFGQGTRLTVV.